The entry below describes one T cell receptor beta chain. Assay: immunoSEQ multiplex PCR; the TCRdb copy retains only in-frame clones and omits some. The sample carries tens of thousands of clones, more than 90% recorded once. This CDR3 has 16 amino acids. Germline CDR1 SGHTS, CDR2 YDEGEE. V gave up 0 bases and J gave up 2 bases, with 14 bases separating them. These data come from a study of T cell changes during pregnancy in multiple sclerosis. The starting material was peripheral blood, obtained after pregnancy. This TCR was sampled from a female donor in good health, enrolled as a control in a pregnancy study. V and J are TRBV5-8 and TRBJ2-5; D gene uncertain. The CDR3 sequence: CASSLGPTGGQETQYF. The CDR3 DNA is TGTGCCAGCAGCTTGGGCCCCACCGGCGGACAAGAGACCCAGTACTTC.